Listed below are T cell receptor beta chains from one sample, sequenced in a study of T cell responses to AZD1222 COVID-19 vaccine. TCRdb's table, derived via immunoSEQ multiplex PCR, lists solely in-frame clones and lacks some. This table holds about 140,000 clones, about 91% found once. The sequencing here drew on peripheral blood, taken 28 days after the second AZD1222 dose. These receptor sequences come from an adult who received the AZD1222 COVID-19 vaccine. CDR3s include the opening cysteine and the closing phenylalanine or tryptophan. The D gene is left open where the match is weak. The size of a clone is reported for some rows only, either as once, few or many, or as a class for expanded clones.

>.|TRBJ2-7|.|TRBV28
CASNRQPGEQYF
TGTGCCAGCAATAGGCAGCCCGGAGAACAGTACTTC
>.|TRBJ2-7|.|TRBV6-1
CASSEVGGADEQYF
TGTGCCAGCAGTGAAGTAGGGGGGGCGGACGAGCAGTACTTC
>TRBD2|TRBJ2-1|.|TRBV19
CASLDTSGSRSYNEQFF
TGTGCCAGCTTAGACACTAGCGGGTCCCGATCCTACAATGAGCAGTTCTTC
>TRBD1|TRBJ2-7|.|TRBV7-2
CASSLFTPGTGTYEQYF
TGTGCCAGCAGCCTTTTCACGCCCGGGACAGGGACGTACGAGCAGTACTTC
>.|TRBJ1-2|.|TRBV28
CASTSGGRGPYGYTF
TGTGCCAGCACCTCGGGGGGGAGGGGTCCCTATGGCTACACCTTC
>.|TRBJ2-7|few|TRBV6-2/TRBV6-3
CASSSTTYEQYF
TGTGCCAGCAGCTCTACGACCTACGAGCAGTACTTC
>.|TRBJ1-3|.|TRBV5-6
CASSLQGSGNTIYF
TGTGCCAGCAGTTTACAGGGCTCTGGAAACACCATATATTTT
>.|TRBJ2-3|.|TRBV29-1
CSVDPTGNPTDTQYF
TGCAGCGTTGACCCGACAGGAAACCCCACAGATACGCAGTATTTT
>.|TRBJ1-4|.|TRBV19
CASSTGGYEKLFF
TGTGCCAGTAGTACCGGGGGATATGAAAAACTGTTTTTT
>.|TRBJ1-2|.|TRBV25-1
CASRQGGLYGYTF
TGTGCCAGCAGACAGGGTGGACTATATGGCTACACCTTC
>.|TRBJ2-5|.|TRBV4-1
CASSRVGWTQETQYF
TGCGCCAGCAGCCGCGTGGGATGGACCCAAGAGACCCAGTACTTC
>.|TRBJ1-2|few|TRBV10-3
CAISVGEENYGYTF
TGTGCCATCAGTGTCGGGGAGGAGAACTATGGCTACACCTTC
>.|TRBJ2-5|.|TRBV11-2
CASSLQGETQYF
TGTGCCAGCAGCTTGCAGGGAGAGACCCAGTACTTC
>TRBD1|TRBJ1-4|.|TRBV28
CASSRGQWNEKLFF
TGTGCCAGCAGCCGGGGACAGTGGAATGAAAAACTGTTTTTT
>.|TRBJ2-1|.|TRBV11-3
CASSRTSGEQFF
TGTGCCAGCAGCAGGACCAGTGGGGAGCAGTTCTTC
>.|TRBJ1-1|.|TRBV27
CASSLFSGVTEAFF
TGTGCCAGCAGTTTATTTTCAGGGGTGACTGAAGCTTTCTTT
>.|TRBJ1-1|.|TRBV28
CASSYGQIDTEAFF
TGTGCCAGCAGTTACGGACAGATAGACACTGAAGCTTTCTTT
>TRBD2|TRBJ2-3|once|TRBV5-1
CASSVSGTSGRDADTQYF
TGCGCCAGCAGCGTATCCGGGACTAGCGGGAGAGACGCAGATACGCAGTATTTT
>TRBD2|TRBJ2-2|.|TRBV7-3
CASSQTPAGGHGELFF
TGTGCCAGCAGTCAGACTCCAGCGGGAGGGCACGGGGAGCTGTTTTTT
>.|TRBJ1-3|.|TRBV4-1
CASSQRGPDSTGNTIYF
TGCGCCAGCAGCCAAAGGGGTCCGGACAGCACTGGAAACACCATATATTTT
>TRBD1|TRBJ1-1|.|TRBV6-5
CASHPMDRGNTEAFF
TGTGCCAGCCACCCAATGGACAGGGGCAACACTGAAGCTTTCTTT
>TRBD1|TRBJ1-2|.|TRBV28
CASSPHGTGWVGYTF
TGTGCCAGCAGTCCCCATGGGACAGGGTGGGTTGGCTACACCTTC
>.|TRBJ1-5|.|TRBV27
CASSLRPEGNQPQHF
TGTGCCAGCAGTTTACGACCGGAGGGCAATCAGCCCCAGCATTTT
>.|TRBJ2-3|.|TRBV7-2
CASSQVSDTQYF
TGTGCCAGCAGCCAAGTCTCAGATACGCAGTATTTT
>.|TRBJ2-1|.|TRBV6-6
CASTPDSPWGNEQFF
TGTGCCAGCACCCCGGACAGTCCTTGGGGGAATGAGCAGTTCTTC
>.|TRBJ1-3|.|TRBV4-3
CASSQDFRDGNTIYF
TGCGCCAGCAGCCAAGATTTCAGGGACGGAAACACCATATATTTT
>TRBD1|TRBJ2-2|.|TRBV30
CAWSPGTGASGELFF
TGTGCCTGGAGTCCCGGGACAGGGGCCTCCGGGGAGCTGTTTTTT
>TRBD1|TRBJ1-1|.|TRBV27
CASSLLGQGSEAFF
TGTGCCAGCAGTTTATTGGGACAGGGATCTGAAGCTTTCTTT
>TRBD1|TRBJ1-2|.|TRBV2
CASSLRTGQNYGYTF
TGTGCCAGCAGCCTCAGGACAGGTCAGAACTATGGCTACACCTTC
>.|TRBJ2-2|.|TRBV5-1
CASSRPQNTGELFF
TGCGCCAGCAGCCGCCCGCAGAACACCGGGGAGCTGTTTTTT
>.|TRBJ1-6|once|TRBV19
CASSTIGGASPLHF
TGTGCCAGTAGTACCATCGGAGGGGCTTCACCCCTCCACTTT
>.|TRBJ1-1|.|TRBV7-9
CASSLARLNTEAFF
TGTGCCAGCAGTTTAGCACGACTTAACACTGAAGCTTTCTTT
>.|TRBJ1-1|.|TRBV7-3
CASSPILSGVYTEAFF
TGTGCCAGCAGCCCCATCTTAAGCGGGGTTTACACTGAAGCTTTCTTT
>.|TRBJ2-7|.|TRBV19
CASSKGPAGGSYEQYF
TGTGCCAGTAGTAAGGGGCCTGCCGGAGGGTCCTACGAGCAGTACTTC
>TRBD1|TRBJ1-2|.|TRBV6-1
CASSEAVTGNYGYTF
TGTGCCAGCAGTGAAGCGGTGACAGGGAACTATGGCTACACCTTC
>.|TRBJ2-1|.|TRBV29-1
CSVESLPTGGLYNEQFF
TGCAGCGTTGAATCCCTCCCGACTGGAGGCCTGTACAATGAGCAGTTCTTC
>.|TRBJ1-2|.|TRBV5-1
CASTSGSEPYGYTF
TGCGCCAGCACCTCCGGGTCGGAGCCCTATGGCTACACCTTC
>.|TRBJ1-2|.|TRBV6-5
CASSIQPSNYGYTF
TGTGCCAGCAGTATCCAACCTTCTAACTATGGCTACACCTTC
>.|TRBJ2-7|few|TRBV5-1
CASSSLQGKAYEQYF
TGCGCCAGCAGCTCCCTACAGGGAAAGGCCTACGAGCAGTACTTC
>.|TRBJ1-2|.|TRBV5-6
CASQLRGPNYGYTF
TGTGCCAGCCAGCTTCGGGGGCCTAACTATGGCTACACCTTC
>.|TRBJ1-1|.|TRBV27
CASSFSVDTEAFF
TGTGCCAGCAGTTTTAGTGTGGACACTGAAGCTTTCTTT
>TRBD1|TRBJ1-2|.|TRBV2
CASSVRGLYGYTF
TGTGCCAGCAGTGTAAGGGGGCTCTATGGCTACACCTTC
>.|TRBJ1-2|.|TRBV19
CASSSSGHTFYGYTF
TGTGCCAGTAGTTCATCGGGACACACCTTCTATGGCTACACCTTC
>.|TRBJ2-6|.|TRBV14
CASSLRGANVLTF
TGTGCCAGCAGCCTCAGAGGGGCCAACGTCCTGACTTTC
>TRBD2|TRBJ2-1|.|TRBV20-1
CSASSAGDPTYNEQFF
TGCAGTGCTAGTAGTGCGGGAGACCCGACCTACAATGAGCAGTTCTTC
>TRBD1|TRBJ1-1|.|TRBV5-1
CASSSGDRGFGAFF
TGCGCCAGCAGCTCTGGGGACAGGGGATTCGGGGCTTTCTTT
>.|TRBJ1-1|.|TRBV2
CASSKAGVNTEAFF
TGTGCCAGCAGTAAAGCAGGAGTTAACACTGAAGCTTTCTTT
>TRBD1|TRBJ1-6|.|TRBV19
CASSRTGTGGSPLHF
TGTGCCAGTAGTAGAACCGGGACAGGGGGTTCACCCCTCCACTTT
>TRBD2|TRBJ2-7|.|TRBV9
CASSPRPERGLGEQYF
TGTGCCAGCAGCCCTCGCCCCGAGCGGGGGTTGGGCGAGCAGTACTTC
>TRBD2|TRBJ2-3|.|TRBV3-1/TRBV3-2
CASSQVAGDGRDTQYF
TGTGCCAGCAGCCAAGTAGCGGGAGATGGGAGGGATACGCAGTATTTT
>.|TRBJ2-5|.|TRBV28
CASSFQGVETQYF
TGTGCCAGCAGTTTCCAGGGAGTCGAGACCCAGTACTTC
>TRBD1|TRBJ1-1|.|TRBV30
CAWSVLEGAGTEAFF
TGTGCCTGGAGTGTACTCGAGGGGGCAGGAACTGAAGCTTTCTTT